The subject of this entry is one TCR beta chain. What it binds is not known. This sample stems from a study of blood T cells in healthy people across ages. Study outcomes and limitations: Estimated diversity, derived from one million T cells, was regarded as an underestimate.

The CDR3 length is 12 residues. Per the germline V gene, CDR1 is LGHDT and CDR2 is YNNKEL (reference sequence). V lost 1 base to trimming and J lost 8 bases, with 5 bases between them. A second about 6 to 12 cycle PCR used barcoded and J-beta primers. Tags on each cDNA molecule came from a template-switch adaptor with 12 random nucleotides. CDR3-containing paired-end reads numbered at least 2.5 million in each sample. TCRdb re-called the 5' RACE reads through MiXCR, storing one row per CDR3 protein. The profile shows around 500,000 distinct CDR3 sequences, roughly a quarter of them singletons. This same sample was also taken into another study, of T cells of mothers and their children.

This clonotype was obtained from a boy between 2 and 15 years old in good health. The rearrangement joins TRBV3-1 to TRBJ2-2, with D unresolved. The sample taken for sequencing was blood. The CDR3 coding sequence is TGTGCCAGCAGCCAAGGCGAAGGGGAGCTGTTTTTT. It codes for CASSQGEGELFF. Based on the CDR3 plus reference TRBV3-1 and TRBJ2-2, the full variable domain is DTAVSQTPKYLVTQMGNDKSIKCEQNLGHDTMYWYKQDSKKFLKIMFSYNNKELIINETVPNRFSPKSPDKAHLNLHINSLELGDSAVYFCASSQGEGELFFGEGSRLTVL.